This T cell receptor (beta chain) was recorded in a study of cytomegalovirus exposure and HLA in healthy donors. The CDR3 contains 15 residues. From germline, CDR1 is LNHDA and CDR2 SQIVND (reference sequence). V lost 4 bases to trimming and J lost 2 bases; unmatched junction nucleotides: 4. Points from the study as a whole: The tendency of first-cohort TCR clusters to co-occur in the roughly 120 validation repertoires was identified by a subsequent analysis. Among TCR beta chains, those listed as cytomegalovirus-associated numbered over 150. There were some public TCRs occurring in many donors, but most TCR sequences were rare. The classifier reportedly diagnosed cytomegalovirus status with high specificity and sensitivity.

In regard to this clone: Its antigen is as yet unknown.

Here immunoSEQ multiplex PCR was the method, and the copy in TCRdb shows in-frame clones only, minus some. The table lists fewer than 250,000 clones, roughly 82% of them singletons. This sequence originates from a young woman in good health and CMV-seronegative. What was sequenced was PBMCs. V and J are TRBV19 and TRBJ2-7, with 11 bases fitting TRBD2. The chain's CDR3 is CASSKIAGGPYEQYF. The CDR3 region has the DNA TGTGCCAGTAGTAAGATAGCGGGAGGGCCCTACGAGCAGTACTTC. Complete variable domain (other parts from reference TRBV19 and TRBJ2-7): DGGITQSPKYLFRKEGQNVTLSCEQNLNHDAMYWYRQDPGQGLRLIYYSQIVNDFQKGDIAEGYSVSREKKESFPLTVTSAQKNPTAFYLCASSKIAGGPYEQYFGPGTRLTVT.